Listed below are T cell receptor beta chains from one sample, sequenced in a study of cytomegalovirus exposure and HLA in healthy donors. Assay used: immunoSEQ multiplex PCR; TCRdb lists only in-frame clones, some missing. The top ten hold approximately 2% of the sample, which has over 200,000 clones, about nine tenths seen once. Sequencing was performed on PBMCs. Receptor source: a woman in her late teens or twenties in good health and CMV-seropositive. Both conserved end residues are part of each CDR3. Fields, in order: clone size, J gene, V gene, D gene, CDR3 DNA, CDR3 protein. A D gene is named only where the DNA matches it firmly. Clone size is not always given. Where it is, it says once, few, many or a class for expanded clones.

abundance: .
j_gene: TRBJ1-5
v_gene: TRBV4-2
d_gene: .
CDR3nt: TGTGCCAGCAGCCAAGAAGATAGACGGGTGGATCAGCCCCAGCATTTT
CDR3aa: CASSQEDRRVDQPQHF

abundance: .
j_gene: TRBJ2-2
v_gene: TRBV27
d_gene: .
CDR3nt: TGTGCCAGCAGTGGTGGGAGTGGATTCGGGGAGCTGTTTTTT
CDR3aa: CASSGGSGFGELFF

abundance: .
j_gene: TRBJ1-1
v_gene: TRBV27
d_gene: TRBD1
CDR3nt: TGTGCCAGCAGTTTAGGTCCGACAGGGGGCTCCACTGAAGCTTTCTTT
CDR3aa: CASSLGPTGGSTEAFF

abundance: .
j_gene: TRBJ1-4
v_gene: TRBV29-1
d_gene: .
CDR3nt: TGCAGCGTTGAAGATCAAGGGGGAAATGAAAAACTGTTTTTT
CDR3aa: CSVEDQGGNEKLFF

abundance: .
j_gene: TRBJ1-3
v_gene: TRBV9
d_gene: .
CDR3nt: TGTGCCAGCAGCGCCCACTCTGGAAACACCATATATTTT
CDR3aa: CASSAHSGNTIYF

abundance: .
j_gene: TRBJ2-7
v_gene: TRBV19
d_gene: TRBD1
CDR3nt: TGTGCCAGTAGTATAAATTTACAGGGGGCTTTCGAGCAGTACTTC
CDR3aa: CASSINLQGAFEQYF

abundance: .
j_gene: TRBJ2-7
v_gene: TRBV30
d_gene: TRBD2
CDR3nt: TGTGCCTGGAGTGTAGGTGCTAGCGGGAGGGCCAATTTC
CDR3aa: CAWSVGASGRANF

abundance: .
j_gene: TRBJ2-1
v_gene: TRBV25-1
d_gene: .
CDR3nt: TGTGCCAGCAGTGAGGCGGGCCGCCTTTCCAATGAGCAGTTCTTC
CDR3aa: CASSEAGRLSNEQFF

abundance: .
j_gene: TRBJ2-6
v_gene: TRBV7-2
d_gene: .
CDR3nt: TGTGCCAGCAGCCTCCGACTCTCTGGGGCCAACGTCCTGACTTTC
CDR3aa: CASSLRLSGANVLTF

abundance: .
j_gene: TRBJ2-7
v_gene: TRBV5-1
d_gene: .
CDR3nt: TGCGCCAGCAGCTCGGGCGGGGGCGACACCTACGAGCAGTACTTC
CDR3aa: CASSSGGGDTYEQYF

abundance: .
j_gene: TRBJ2-1
v_gene: TRBV4-1
d_gene: TRBD2
CDR3nt: TGCGCCAGCAGCCAAGATCCTCCGGGACTAGCGTACAATGAGCAGTTCTTC
CDR3aa: CASSQDPPGLAYNEQFF

abundance: .
j_gene: TRBJ1-1
v_gene: TRBV7-8
d_gene: .
CDR3nt: TGTGCCAGCAGCGAACCCCCAATGGGGGCAGGCACTGAAGCTTTCTTT
CDR3aa: CASSEPPMGAGTEAFF

abundance: .
j_gene: TRBJ1-2
v_gene: TRBV4-2
d_gene: .
CDR3nt: TGTGCCAGCAGCCAAGTTCCAAGGGGGGGGTTGGTACTCCATGGCTACACCTTC
CDR3aa: CASSQVPRGGLVLHGYTF

abundance: .
j_gene: TRBJ2-7
v_gene: TRBV21-1
d_gene: .
CDR3nt: TGTGCCAGCAGCAAAGAAGGGAAGAGGGCGGGAGATCAGAAGTACTTC
CDR3aa: CASSKEGKRAGDQKYF

abundance: few
j_gene: TRBJ2-7
v_gene: TRBV18
d_gene: TRBD1
CDR3nt: TGTGCCAGCTCGGGCGACAGGGGTATGGAGCAGTACTTC
CDR3aa: CASSGDRGMEQYF

abundance: .
j_gene: TRBJ2-3
v_gene: TRBV21-1
d_gene: .
CDR3nt: TGTGCCAGCAGCAAAATGGAGGGGACTAGCGGGAGCTTTGGGGATACGCAGTATTTT
CDR3aa: CASSKMEGTSGSFGDTQYF

abundance: .
j_gene: TRBJ1-2
v_gene: TRBV15
d_gene: .
CDR3nt: TGTGCCACCAGCAGGGAAGTGCAGGGTATAGACTATGGCTACACCTTC
CDR3aa: CATSREVQGIDYGYTF

abundance: .
j_gene: TRBJ1-5
v_gene: TRBV7-9
d_gene: TRBD1
CDR3nt: TGTGCCAGCAGCTCCGGACAGGCTAGCAATCAGCCCCAGCATTTT
CDR3aa: CASSSGQASNQPQHF

abundance: once
j_gene: TRBJ2-7
v_gene: TRBV5-1
d_gene: .
CDR3nt: TGCGCCAGCAGCCCACAGGACAGCTCCTACGAGCAGTACTTC
CDR3aa: CASSPQDSSYEQYF

abundance: .
j_gene: TRBJ2-7
v_gene: TRBV6-5
d_gene: TRBD2
CDR3nt: TGTGCCAGCAGTGGCGGGACTAGCGGGAGCGACGAGCAGTACTTC
CDR3aa: CASSGGTSGSDEQYF

abundance: .
j_gene: TRBJ2-1
v_gene: TRBV7-6
d_gene: .
CDR3nt: TGTGCCAGCAGACCTACCTCCGGGAGTGCCGATGAGCAGTTCTTC
CDR3aa: CASRPTSGSADEQFF

abundance: .
j_gene: TRBJ1-2
v_gene: TRBV6-5
d_gene: TRBD1
CDR3nt: TGTGCCAGCAGTCCTGGGACAGGGGCCTCCGAAGGCTACACCTTC
CDR3aa: CASSPGTGASEGYTF

abundance: .
j_gene: TRBJ1-3
v_gene: TRBV2
d_gene: .
CDR3nt: TGTGCCAGCAAACTGCAGGGAATCTCTGGAAACACCATATATTTT
CDR3aa: CASKLQGISGNTIYF

abundance: .
j_gene: TRBJ1-2
v_gene: TRBV6-4
d_gene: TRBD1
CDR3nt: TGTGCCAGCAGTGAGATACCGGGACAGGGGATCGGCTACACCTTC
CDR3aa: CASSEIPGQGIGYTF

abundance: .
j_gene: TRBJ2-7
v_gene: TRBV21-1
d_gene: .
CDR3nt: TGTGCCAGCAGAAGGCTAGGAGAGACCCCCTACGAGCAGTACTTC
CDR3aa: CASRRLGETPYEQYF

abundance: .
j_gene: TRBJ2-2
v_gene: TRBV29-1
d_gene: .
CDR3nt: TGCAGCGCCTCACGGGACACCGGGGAGCTGTTTTTT
CDR3aa: CSASRDTGELFF

abundance: .
j_gene: TRBJ2-7
v_gene: TRBV9
d_gene: TRBD2
CDR3nt: TGTGCCAGCAGCGCTCTAGCGGGAGGCCTTTCCTACGAGCAGTACTTC
CDR3aa: CASSALAGGLSYEQYF

abundance: .
j_gene: TRBJ2-2
v_gene: TRBV4-1
d_gene: .
CDR3nt: TGCGCCAGCAGCCAATTTACAGGCCCTACCGGGGAGCTGTTTTTT
CDR3aa: CASSQFTGPTGELFF

abundance: .
j_gene: TRBJ2-3
v_gene: TRBV9
d_gene: TRBD2
CDR3nt: TGTGCCAGCAGCGGACCAAGACTAGCGGGAGGCGGGGATACGCAGTATTTT
CDR3aa: CASSGPRLAGGGDTQYF

abundance: .
j_gene: TRBJ1-5
v_gene: TRBV28
d_gene: .
CDR3nt: TGTGCCAGCAGCCGCAGACAGCCCCAGCATTTT
CDR3aa: CASSRRQPQHF